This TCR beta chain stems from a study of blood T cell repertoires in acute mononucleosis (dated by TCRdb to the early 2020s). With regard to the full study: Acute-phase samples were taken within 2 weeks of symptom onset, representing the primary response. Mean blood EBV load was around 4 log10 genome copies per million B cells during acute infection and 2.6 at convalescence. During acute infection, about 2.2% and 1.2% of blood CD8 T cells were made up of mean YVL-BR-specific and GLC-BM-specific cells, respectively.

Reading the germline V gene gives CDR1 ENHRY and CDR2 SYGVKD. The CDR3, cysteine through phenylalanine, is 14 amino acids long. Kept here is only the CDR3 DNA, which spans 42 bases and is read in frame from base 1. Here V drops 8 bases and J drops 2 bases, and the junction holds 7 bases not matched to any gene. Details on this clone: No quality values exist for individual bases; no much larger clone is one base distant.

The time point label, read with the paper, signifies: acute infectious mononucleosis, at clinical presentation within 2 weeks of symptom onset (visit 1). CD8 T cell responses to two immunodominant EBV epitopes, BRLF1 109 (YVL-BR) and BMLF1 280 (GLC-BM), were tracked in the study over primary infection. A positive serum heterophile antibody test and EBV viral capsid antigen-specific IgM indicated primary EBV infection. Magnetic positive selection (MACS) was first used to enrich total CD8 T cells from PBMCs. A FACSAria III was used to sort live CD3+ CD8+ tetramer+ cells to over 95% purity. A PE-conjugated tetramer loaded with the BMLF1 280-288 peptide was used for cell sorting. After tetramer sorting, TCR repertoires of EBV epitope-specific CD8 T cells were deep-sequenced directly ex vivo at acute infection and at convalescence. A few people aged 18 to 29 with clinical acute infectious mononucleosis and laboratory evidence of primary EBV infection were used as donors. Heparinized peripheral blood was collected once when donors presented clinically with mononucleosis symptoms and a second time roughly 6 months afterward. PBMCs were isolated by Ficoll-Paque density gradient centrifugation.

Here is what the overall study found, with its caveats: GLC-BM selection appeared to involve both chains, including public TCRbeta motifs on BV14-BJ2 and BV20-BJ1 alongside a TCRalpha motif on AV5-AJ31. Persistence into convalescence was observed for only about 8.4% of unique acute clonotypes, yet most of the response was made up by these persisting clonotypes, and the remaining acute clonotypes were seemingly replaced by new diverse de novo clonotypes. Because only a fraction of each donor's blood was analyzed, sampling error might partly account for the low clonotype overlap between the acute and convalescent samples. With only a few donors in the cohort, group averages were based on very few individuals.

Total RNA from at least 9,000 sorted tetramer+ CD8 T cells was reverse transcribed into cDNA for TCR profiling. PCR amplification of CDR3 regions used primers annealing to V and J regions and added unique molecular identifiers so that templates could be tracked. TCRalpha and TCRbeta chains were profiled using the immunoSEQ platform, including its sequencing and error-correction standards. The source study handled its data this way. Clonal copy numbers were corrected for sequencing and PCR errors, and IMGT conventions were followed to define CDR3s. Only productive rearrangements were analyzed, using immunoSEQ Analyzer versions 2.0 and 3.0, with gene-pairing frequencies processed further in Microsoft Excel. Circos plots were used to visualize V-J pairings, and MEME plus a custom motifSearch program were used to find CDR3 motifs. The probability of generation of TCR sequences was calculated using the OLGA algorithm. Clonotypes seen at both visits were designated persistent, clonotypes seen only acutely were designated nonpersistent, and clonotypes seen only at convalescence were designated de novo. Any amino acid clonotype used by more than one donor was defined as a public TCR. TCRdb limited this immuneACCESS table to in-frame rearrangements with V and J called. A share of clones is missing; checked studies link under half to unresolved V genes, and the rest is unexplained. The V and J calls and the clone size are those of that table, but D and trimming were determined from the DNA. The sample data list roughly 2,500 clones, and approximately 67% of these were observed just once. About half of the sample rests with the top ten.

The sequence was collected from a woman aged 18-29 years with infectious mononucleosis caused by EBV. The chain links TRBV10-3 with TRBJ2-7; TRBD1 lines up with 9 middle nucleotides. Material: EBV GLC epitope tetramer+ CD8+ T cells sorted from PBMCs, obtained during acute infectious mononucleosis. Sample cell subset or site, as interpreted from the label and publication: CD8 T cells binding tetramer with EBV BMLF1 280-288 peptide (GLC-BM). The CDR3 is CAIGTDRGTYEQYF. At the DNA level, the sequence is TGTGCCATCGGCACGGACAGGGGTACCTACGAGCAGTACTTC.